The rows below give T cell receptor beta chains drawn from one sample of a study of blood T cell repertoires in COVID-19. Method: immunoSEQ multiplex PCR; TCRdb's copy keeps in-frame clones and lacks some. The table records 250,000 to 350,000 clones, around 90% of them present only once. The specimen sequenced was PBMCs or T cells enriched from blood (not recorded which). Receptor source: a woman between 18 and 30 years old with acute COVID-19. CDR3s include the opening cysteine and the closing phenylalanine or tryptophan. A D gene is named only where the DNA matches it firmly. Clone size is stated in some rows and not others, as once, few, many or a class when expanded.

>.|TRBV5-8|TRBJ2-5|TRBD2
TGTGCCAGCAGCACCTATGGAGCGGGGGCATGGGAGACCCAGTACTTC
CASSTYGAGAWETQYF
>.|TRBV6-5|TRBJ2-5|TRBD1
TGTGCCAGCAGGGGGACAGCAGAGACCCAGTACTTC
CASRGTAETQYF
>.|TRBV6-5|TRBJ1-1|.
TGTGCCAGCAGTCCCTCCTTGAACACTGAAGCTTTCTTT
CASSPSLNTEAFF
>.|TRBV9|TRBJ2-3|TRBD2
TGTGCCAGCAGCTTCGGACTAGCGGGAGTCAACGCAGATACGCAGTATTTT
CASSFGLAGVNADTQYF
>.|TRBV2|TRBJ2-1|TRBD1
TGTGCCGGTTGGACAGGGGGCCGCAATGAGCAGTTCTTC
CAGWTGGRNEQFF
>.|TRBV5-6|TRBJ2-7|TRBD1
TGTGCCAGCAGCCGGGACAGCTCTAGCTCCTACGAGCAGTACTTC
CASSRDSSSSYEQYF
>.|TRBV6-5|TRBJ1-1|.
TGTACCAGCTCGGGGAACACTGAAGCTTTCTTT
CTSSGNTEAFF
>.|TRBV4-1|TRBJ2-7|TRBD2
TGCGCCAGCAGCCAAGCCAAGGGAACCCGGGAGGGGAAGTCCTACGAGCAGTACTTC
CASSQAKGTREGKSYEQYF
>.|TRBV28|TRBJ1-6|.
TGTGCCAGCAGTGGATACAGGGCTAATAATTCACCCCTCCACTTT
CASSGYRANNSPLHF
>once|TRBV27|TRBJ2-7|TRBD1
TGTGCCAGCAGGACAGGGTCCGAGGCCTACGAGCAGTACTTC
CASRTGSEAYEQYF
>.|TRBV9|TRBJ1-5|TRBD1
TGTGCCAGCAGCGTAGATGGGACAGACTTGTTGCCCCAGCATTTT
CASSVDGTDLLPQHF
>.|TRBV5-1|TRBJ1-2|.
TGCGCCAGCAGCCCCCTTGAGGCTAACTATGGCTACACCTTC
CASSPLEANYGYTF
>.|TRBV28|TRBJ1-2|.
TGTGCCAGCAGTTCTCTGCTGGAACAGCTCCATGGCTACACCTTC
CASSSLLEQLHGYTF
>.|TRBV15|TRBJ2-1|TRBD2
TGTGCCACCAGCAGAGGGGGCACAGCGGGAGCGGGAAATGAGCAGTTCTTC
CATSRGGTAGAGNEQFF
>.|TRBV7-9|TRBJ2-7|TRBD1
TGTGCCAGCAGCTTAGCGGCTCAGGGGGAGTACGAGCAGTACTTC
CASSLAAQGEYEQYF
>.|TRBV19|TRBJ1-1|.
TGTGCCAGTAGTATTCGGGCACTAGGGAACACTGAAGCTTTCTTT
CASSIRALGNTEAFF
>.|TRBV27|TRBJ1-2|.
TGTGCCAGCAGTTTGCGGGGCAGCTATGGCTACACCTTC
CASSLRGSYGYTF
>.|TRBV5-1|TRBJ2-7|.
TGCGCCAGCTCCCTAGATCGGAGCTCCTACGAGCAGTACTTC
CASSLDRSSYEQYF
>.|TRBV24-1|TRBJ2-3|.
TGTGCCACCAGTGATTTCAATCAGGGGTCCCGCACAGATACGCAGTATTTT
CATSDFNQGSRTDTQYF
>.|TRBV3-1/TRBV3-2|TRBJ1-6|.
TGTGCCAGCAGCCAAGACAGGGTTTATTCACCCCTCCACTTT
CASSQDRVYSPLHF
>.|TRBV6-5|TRBJ1-4|TRBD1
TGTGCCAGCAGTTTCGACAGGGGACGCGAAAAACTGTTTTTT
CASSFDRGREKLFF
>.|TRBV19|TRBJ1-5|.
TGTGCCAGCAGTATGTGGCAGTATAGCAATCAGCCCCAGCATTTT
CASSMWQYSNQPQHF
>.|TRBV18|TRBJ2-1|TRBD2
TGTGCCAGCTCACCTCGAGCGGGAGGGCCGGGCTCCTACAATGAGCAGTTCTTC
CASSPRAGGPGSYNEQFF
>.|TRBV7-9|TRBJ1-5|TRBD1
TGTGCCAGCAGATCGACAGGGTTGAATCAGCCCCAGCATTTT
CASRSTGLNQPQHF
>.|TRBV5-4|TRBJ2-3|.
TGTGCCAGCAGCTTGGCCTCGGTCAGCACAGATACGCAGTATTTT
CASSLASVSTDTQYF
>.|TRBV28|TRBJ1-1|.
TGTGCCAGCAGTTTTCAACAGCCTGCCCAGAAAGCTTTCTTT
CASSFQQPAQKAFF
>once|TRBV19|TRBJ1-2|TRBD1
TGTGCCAGTAGCGGGACAGGGGGTTCGGATGGCTACACCTTC
CASSGTGGSDGYTF
>once|TRBV28|TRBJ1-4|.
TGTGCCAGCAGTTTACCCGGGGAGGGACTGTTTTTT
CASSLPGEGLFF
>.|TRBV27|TRBJ1-2|TRBD1
TGTGCCAGCAGCTCCGTGGGACAGCCATATGGCTACACCTTC
CASSSVGQPYGYTF
>.|TRBV10-3|TRBJ1-5|.
TGTGCCATCAGTGAGCTAGCTCAGCCCCAGCATTTT
CAISELAQPQHF
>.|TRBV7-9|TRBJ1-2|.
TGTGCCAGCAGTTTTGCCGGGTCTTTCATCTATGGCTACACCTTC
CASSFAGSFIYGYTF
>.|TRBV7-9|TRBJ2-2|.
TGTGCCAGCAGCTCCAATATGGCGGGATGGGAAAACACCGGGGAGCTGTTTTTT
CASSSNMAGWENTGELFF
>.|TRBV2|TRBJ2-5|.
TGTGCCAGCAGTGATAGAGGGCTTAGCGGTGAGACCCAGTACTTC
CASSDRGLSGETQYF
>once|TRBV19|TRBJ1-2|.
TGTGCCAGTGAATACAGGGCCGCATCCAGAGGCTACACCTTC
CASEYRAASRGYTF
>.|TRBV29-1|TRBJ2-1|.
TGCAGCGTTGGGGCAGGGTCCTACAATGAGCAGTTCTTC
CSVGAGSYNEQFF
>.|TRBV30|TRBJ2-5|.
TGTGCCTGGAGCGTCATCGGAGGGGAGACCCAGTACTTC
CAWSVIGGETQYF
>.|TRBV5-4|TRBJ1-5|.
TGTGCCAGCAGCTTAACGGGGGAGGGTGGCAATCAGCCCCAGCATTTT
CASSLTGEGGNQPQHF
>.|TRBV5-1|TRBJ1-4|TRBD1
TGCGCCAGCAGCCCGGACAGGGGTAATGAAAAACTGTTTTTT
CASSPDRGNEKLFF
>once|TRBV11-2|TRBJ2-1|TRBD1
TGTGCCAGCAGCTTAAACAGGGGACGTGAGCAGTTCTTC
CASSLNRGREQFF
>.|TRBV5-1|TRBJ1-3|.
TGCGCCAGCAGCTCGTCGGTCGGTGACTCTGGAAACACCATATATTTT
CASSSSVGDSGNTIYF
>.|TRBV5-1|TRBJ1-4|TRBD1
TGCGCCAGCAGACCCGGGACAGGGGTTGAAAAACTGTTTTTT
CASRPGTGVEKLFF
>.|TRBV7-2|TRBJ2-7|TRBD2
TGTGCCAGCAGCTTAGGACTAGCGGGAGCTAACGAGCAGTACTTC
CASSLGLAGANEQYF
>.|TRBV27|TRBJ1-5|TRBD1
TGTGCCAGCAGTTTAACAACGACATCCAGGGGGTTCAATCAGCCCCAGCATTTT
CASSLTTTSRGFNQPQHF
>.|TRBV28|TRBJ2-5|.
TGTGCCAGCAGTTTACAGGGTGGAGGGGAGACCCAGTACTTC
CASSLQGGGETQYF
>.|TRBV6-5|TRBJ2-7|TRBD2
TGTGCCAGCAGTTACCTGGCTAGCGGGACCTACGAGCAGTACTTC
CASSYLASGTYEQYF
>.|TRBV27|TRBJ1-5|.
TGTGCCAGCAGTGGGACGGGGGGGGTAAGGCCCCAGCATTTT
CASSGTGGVRPQHF
>.|TRBV7-2|TRBJ1-6|.
TGTGCCAGCAGCTTAGGAAGGACAGTTAATTCACCCCTCCACTTT
CASSLGRTVNSPLHF
>.|TRBV7-2|TRBJ2-7|TRBD2
TGTGCCAGCAGCTTAGGGGCGGGAGCTTACGAGCAGTACTTC
CASSLGAGAYEQYF
>.|TRBV7-2|TRBJ2-7|TRBD2
TGTGCCAGCAGCCCTGCCGGGACTAGCGCGTACGAGCAGTACTTC
CASSPAGTSAYEQYF
>.|TRBV28|TRBJ1-1|TRBD1
TGTGCCAGCAGCCTTCCGGGACAGGGGGCGAACACTGAAGCTTTCTTT
CASSLPGQGANTEAFF
>few|TRBV7-8|TRBJ2-7|TRBD1
TGTGCCAGCAGCTTAAGACAGGGATCCCACGAGCAGTACTTC
CASSLRQGSHEQYF
>.|TRBV5-1|TRBJ1-6|.
TGCGCCAGCAGCCCTGGGGGGAGATATAATTCACCCCTCCACTTT
CASSPGGRYNSPLHF
>.|TRBV5-1|TRBJ2-1|.
TGCGCCAGCAGCCCGATTGGGGGCGAGCAGTTCTTC
CASSPIGGEQFF
>.|TRBV2|TRBJ1-1|.
TGTGCCAGCCGACAGGACGGGCGTGAAGCTTTCTTT
CASRQDGREAFF
>.|TRBV2|TRBJ1-1|.
TGTGCCAGCAGTGAAAACACCAACACTGAAGCTTTCTTT
CASSENTNTEAFF
>.|TRBV14|TRBJ2-1|TRBD2
TGTGCCAGCAGCCTCGGGATAGCGGGCAAGCGATGGAACGAGCAGTTCTTC
CASSLGIAGKRWNEQFF
>once|TRBV28|TRBJ2-2|.
TGTGCCAGCATAGGGGCGAACACCGGGGAGCTGTTTTTT
CASIGANTGELFF
>.|TRBV29-1|TRBJ2-7|.
TGCAGCGTTGTTATAGCGTCCTCCCACGAGCAGTACTTC
CSVVIASSHEQYF
>.|TRBV30|TRBJ1-2|TRBD1
TGTGCCTGGAGTGCACAGGGGTACGGAGGCTACACCTTC
CAWSAQGYGGYTF
>.|TRBV12-3/TRBV12-4|TRBJ1-2|.
TGTGCCAGCATCAAAGGGGGTGGTGGCTACACCTTC
CASIKGGGGYTF